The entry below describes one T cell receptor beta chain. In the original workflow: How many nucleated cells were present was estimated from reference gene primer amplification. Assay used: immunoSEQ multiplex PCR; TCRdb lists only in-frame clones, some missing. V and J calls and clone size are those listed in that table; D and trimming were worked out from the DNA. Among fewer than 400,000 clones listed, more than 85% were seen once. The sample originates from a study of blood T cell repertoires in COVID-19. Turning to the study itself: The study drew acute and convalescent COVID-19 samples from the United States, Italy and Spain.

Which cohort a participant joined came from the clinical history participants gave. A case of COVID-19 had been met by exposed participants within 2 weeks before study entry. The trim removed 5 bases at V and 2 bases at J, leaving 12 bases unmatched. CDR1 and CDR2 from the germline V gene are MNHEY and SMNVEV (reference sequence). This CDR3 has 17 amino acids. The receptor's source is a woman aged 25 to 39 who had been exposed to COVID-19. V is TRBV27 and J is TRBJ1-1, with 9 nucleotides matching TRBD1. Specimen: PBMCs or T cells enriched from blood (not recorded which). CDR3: CASSHLSGQGSNTEAFF. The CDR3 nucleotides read TGTGCCAGCAGTCACCTCTCGGGACAGGGATCTAACACTGAAGCTTTCTTT.